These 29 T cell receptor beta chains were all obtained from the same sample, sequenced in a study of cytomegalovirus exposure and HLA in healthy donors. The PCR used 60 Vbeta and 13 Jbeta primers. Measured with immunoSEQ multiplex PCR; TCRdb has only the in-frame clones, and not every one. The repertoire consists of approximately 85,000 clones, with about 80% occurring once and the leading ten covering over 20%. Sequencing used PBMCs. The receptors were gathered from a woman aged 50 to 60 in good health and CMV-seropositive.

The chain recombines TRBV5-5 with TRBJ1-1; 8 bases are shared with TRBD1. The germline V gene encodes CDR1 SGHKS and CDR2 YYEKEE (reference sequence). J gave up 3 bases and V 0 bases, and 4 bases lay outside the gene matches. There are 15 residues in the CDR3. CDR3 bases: TGTGCCAGCAGCTTGGCAACAGGGGGGTACACTGAAGCTTTCTTT. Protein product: CASSLATGGYTEAFF.

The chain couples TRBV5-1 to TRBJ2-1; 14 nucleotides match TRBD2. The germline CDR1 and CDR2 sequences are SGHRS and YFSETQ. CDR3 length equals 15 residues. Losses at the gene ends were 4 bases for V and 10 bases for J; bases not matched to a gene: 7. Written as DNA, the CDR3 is TGCGCCAGCAGCCCTGGGACTAGCGGGAGTCAGGAGCAGTTCTTC. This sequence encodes CASSPGTSGSQEQFF.

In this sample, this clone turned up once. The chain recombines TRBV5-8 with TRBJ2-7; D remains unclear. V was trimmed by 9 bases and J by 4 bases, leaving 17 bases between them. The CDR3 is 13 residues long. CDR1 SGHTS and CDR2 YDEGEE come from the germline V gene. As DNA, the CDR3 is TGTGCCATCCGGTCGTGGCGGTGGTACGAGCAGTACTTC. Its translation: CAIRSWRWYEQYF.

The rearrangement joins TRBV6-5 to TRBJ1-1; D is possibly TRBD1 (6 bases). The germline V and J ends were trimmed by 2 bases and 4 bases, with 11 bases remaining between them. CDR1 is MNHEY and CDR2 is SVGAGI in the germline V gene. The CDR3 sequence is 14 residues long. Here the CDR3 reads CASSYGGVSTEAFF. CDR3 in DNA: TGTGCCAGCAGTTACGGGGGCGTGAGCACTGAAGCTTTCTTT.

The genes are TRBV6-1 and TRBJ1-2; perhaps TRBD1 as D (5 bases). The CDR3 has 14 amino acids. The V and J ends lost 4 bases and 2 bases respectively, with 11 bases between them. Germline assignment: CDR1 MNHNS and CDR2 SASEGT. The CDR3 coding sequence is TGTGCCAGCAGTGTTCCCAGGGAAAACTATGGCTACACCTTC. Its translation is CASSVPRENYGYTF.

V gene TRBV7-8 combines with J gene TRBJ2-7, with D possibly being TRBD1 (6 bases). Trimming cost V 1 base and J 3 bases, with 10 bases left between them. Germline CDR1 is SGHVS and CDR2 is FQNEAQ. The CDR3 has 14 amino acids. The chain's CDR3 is CASSLVRTDYEQYF. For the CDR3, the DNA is TGTGCCAGCAGCTTAGTACGGACAGACTACGAGCAGTACTTC.

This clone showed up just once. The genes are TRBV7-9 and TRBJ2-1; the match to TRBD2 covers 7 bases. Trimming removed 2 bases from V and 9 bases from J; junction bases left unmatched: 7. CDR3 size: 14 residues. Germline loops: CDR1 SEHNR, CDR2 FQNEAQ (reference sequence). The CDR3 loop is CASSLTLRGVEQFF. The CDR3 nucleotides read TGTGCCAGCAGCTTAACCCTCCGGGGGGTTGAGCAGTTCTTC.

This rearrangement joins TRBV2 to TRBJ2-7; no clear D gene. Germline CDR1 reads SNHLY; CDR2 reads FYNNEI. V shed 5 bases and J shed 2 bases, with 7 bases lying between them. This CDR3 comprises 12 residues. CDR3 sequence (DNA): TGTGCCAGCAGTTTGAGTGCCTACGAGCAGTACTTC. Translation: CASSLSAYEQYF.

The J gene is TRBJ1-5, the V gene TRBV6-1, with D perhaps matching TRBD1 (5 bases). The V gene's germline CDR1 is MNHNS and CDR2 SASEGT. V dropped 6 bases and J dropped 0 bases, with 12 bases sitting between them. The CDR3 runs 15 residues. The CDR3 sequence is CASRAEGVSNQPQHF. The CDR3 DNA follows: TGTGCCAGCAGGGCCGAAGGGGTTAGCAATCAGCCCCAGCATTTT.

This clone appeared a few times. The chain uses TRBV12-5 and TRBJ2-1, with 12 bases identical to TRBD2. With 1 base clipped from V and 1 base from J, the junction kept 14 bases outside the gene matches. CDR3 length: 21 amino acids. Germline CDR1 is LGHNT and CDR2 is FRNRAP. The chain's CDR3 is CASGLGTRLAGERRSYNEQFF. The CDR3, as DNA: TGTGCTAGTGGTTTGGGGACCCGACTAGCGGGAGAACGGAGGTCCTACAATGAGCAGTTCTTC.

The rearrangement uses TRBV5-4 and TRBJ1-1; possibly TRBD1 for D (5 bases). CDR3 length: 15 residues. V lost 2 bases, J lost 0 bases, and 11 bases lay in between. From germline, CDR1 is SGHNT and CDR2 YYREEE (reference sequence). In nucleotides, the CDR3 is TGTGCCAGCAGCTTTGACAGCATCTTGAACACTGAAGCTTTCTTT. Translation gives CASSFDSILNTEAFF.

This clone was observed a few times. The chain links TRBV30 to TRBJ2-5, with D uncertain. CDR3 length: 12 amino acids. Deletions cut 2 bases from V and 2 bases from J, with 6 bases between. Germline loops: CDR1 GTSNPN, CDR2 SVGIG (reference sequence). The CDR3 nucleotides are TGTGCCTGGAGTAGAGGTCAAGAGACCCAGTACTTC. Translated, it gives CAWSRGQETQYF.

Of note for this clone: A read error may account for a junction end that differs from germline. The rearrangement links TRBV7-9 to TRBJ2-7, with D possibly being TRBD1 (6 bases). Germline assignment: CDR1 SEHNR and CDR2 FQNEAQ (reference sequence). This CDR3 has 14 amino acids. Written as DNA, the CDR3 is TGTTCCAGCAGCTTTGGGGGCATCTCCTACGAGCAGTACTTC. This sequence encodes CSSSFGGISYEQYF.

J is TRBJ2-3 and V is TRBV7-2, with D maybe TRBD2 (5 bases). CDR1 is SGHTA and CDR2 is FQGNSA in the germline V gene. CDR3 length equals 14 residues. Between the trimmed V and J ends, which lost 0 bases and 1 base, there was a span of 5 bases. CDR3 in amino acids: CASSLARGTDTQYF. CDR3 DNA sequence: TGTGCCAGCAGCTTAGCGCGGGGCACAGATACGCAGTATTTT.

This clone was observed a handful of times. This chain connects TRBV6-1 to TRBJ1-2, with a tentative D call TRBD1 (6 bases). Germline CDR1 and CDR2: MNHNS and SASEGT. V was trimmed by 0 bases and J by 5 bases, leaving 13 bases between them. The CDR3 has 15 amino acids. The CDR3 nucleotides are TGTGCCAGCAGTGAAGCCCCAGGGGAGAGATATGGCTACACCTTC. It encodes CASSEAPGERYGYTF.

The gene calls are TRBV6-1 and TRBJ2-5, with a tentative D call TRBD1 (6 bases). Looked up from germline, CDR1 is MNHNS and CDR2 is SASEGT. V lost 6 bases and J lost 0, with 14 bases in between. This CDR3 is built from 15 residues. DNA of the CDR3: TGTGCCAGCAGAGACAGGAGCAAGGACCAAGAGACCCAGTACTTC. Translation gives CASRDRSKDQETQYF.

CDR3 bases: TGTGCCAGCAGCTTGGCAGGGGGGAATCAGCCCCAGCATTTT. Translated: CASSLAGGNQPQHF. The rearrangement uses TRBV7-2 and TRBJ1-5; 7 bases are shared with TRBD1. The CDR3 has 14 amino acids. CDR1 is SGHTA, CDR2 FQGNSA, per germline. V trimming: 3 bases; J trimming: 4 bases; junction bases outside the gene matches: 3. Based on the CDR3 plus reference TRBV7-2 and TRBJ1-5, the full variable domain is GAGVSQSPSNKVTEKGKDVELRCDPISGHTALYWYRQSLGQGLEFLIYFQGNSAPDKSGLPSDRFSAERTGGSVSTLTIQRTQQEDSAVYLCASSLAGGNQPQHFGDGTRLSIL.

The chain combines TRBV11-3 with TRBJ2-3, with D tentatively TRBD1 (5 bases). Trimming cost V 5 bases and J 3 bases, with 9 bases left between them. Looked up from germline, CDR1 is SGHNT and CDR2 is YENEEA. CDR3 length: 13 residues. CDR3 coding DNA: TGTGCCAGCAGCCCCCAGGGTACAGATACGCAGTATTTT. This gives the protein CASSPQGTDTQYF.

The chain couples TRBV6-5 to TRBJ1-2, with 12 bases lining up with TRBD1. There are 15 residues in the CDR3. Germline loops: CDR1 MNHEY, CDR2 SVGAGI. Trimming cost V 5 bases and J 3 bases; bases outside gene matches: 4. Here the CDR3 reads CASSRGTGGDYGYTF. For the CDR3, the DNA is TGTGCCAGCAGTCGAGGGACAGGGGGCGACTATGGCTACACCTTC.

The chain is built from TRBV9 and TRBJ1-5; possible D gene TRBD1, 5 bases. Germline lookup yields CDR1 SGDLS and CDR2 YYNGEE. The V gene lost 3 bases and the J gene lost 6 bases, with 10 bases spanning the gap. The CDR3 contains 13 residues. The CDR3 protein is CASSGSDTQPQHF. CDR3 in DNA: TGTGCCAGCAGCGGGTCGGACACTCAGCCCCAGCATTTT.

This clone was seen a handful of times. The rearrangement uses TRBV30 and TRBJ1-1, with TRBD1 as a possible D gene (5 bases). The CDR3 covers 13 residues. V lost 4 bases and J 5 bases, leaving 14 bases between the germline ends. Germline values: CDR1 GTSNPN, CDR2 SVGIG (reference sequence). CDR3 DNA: TGTGCCTGGAAACGGGGGGTGAGGACTGAAGCTTTCTTT. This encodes CAWKRGVRTEAFF.

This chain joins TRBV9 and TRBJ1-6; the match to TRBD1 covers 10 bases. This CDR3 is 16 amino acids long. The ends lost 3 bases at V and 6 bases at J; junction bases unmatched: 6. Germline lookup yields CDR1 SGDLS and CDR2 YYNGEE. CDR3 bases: TGTGCCAGCAGCGCTAGGGACAGGGGAGGTAATTCACCCCTCCACTTT. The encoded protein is CASSARDRGGNSPLHF.

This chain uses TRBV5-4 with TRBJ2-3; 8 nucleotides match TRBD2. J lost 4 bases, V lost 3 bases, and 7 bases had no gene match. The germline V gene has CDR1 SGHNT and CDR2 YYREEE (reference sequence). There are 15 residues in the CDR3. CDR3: CASSYLGGVADTQYF. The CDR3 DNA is TGTGCCAGCAGCTACCTCGGGGGGGTCGCAGATACGCAGTATTTT.

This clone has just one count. The CDR3 region is CASSKTGRETQYF. In DNA form, the CDR3 reads TGTGCCAGCAGCAAGACAGGACGCGAGACCCAGTACTTC. This rearrangement joins TRBV5-4 to TRBJ2-5; maybe TRBD1 (6 bases). The CDR3 loop spans 13 amino acids. The germline V gene encodes CDR1 SGHNT and CDR2 YYREEE (reference sequence). Deletions cut 4 bases from V and 5 bases from J, with 12 bases between.

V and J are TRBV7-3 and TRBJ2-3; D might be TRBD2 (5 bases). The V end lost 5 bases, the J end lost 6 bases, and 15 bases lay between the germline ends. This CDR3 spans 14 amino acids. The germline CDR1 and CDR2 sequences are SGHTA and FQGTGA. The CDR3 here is CASSISGLQDTQYF. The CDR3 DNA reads TGTGCCAGCAGCATTTCCGGACTGCAGGATACGCAGTATTTT.

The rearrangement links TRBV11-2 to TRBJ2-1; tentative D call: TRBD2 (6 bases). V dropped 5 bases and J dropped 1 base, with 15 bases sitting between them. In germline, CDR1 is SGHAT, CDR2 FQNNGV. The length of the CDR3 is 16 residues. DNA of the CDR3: TGTGCCAGCAGCCGGGCTCCTAGCGCTTCCTACAATGAGCAGTTCTTC. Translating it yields CASSRAPSASYNEQFF.

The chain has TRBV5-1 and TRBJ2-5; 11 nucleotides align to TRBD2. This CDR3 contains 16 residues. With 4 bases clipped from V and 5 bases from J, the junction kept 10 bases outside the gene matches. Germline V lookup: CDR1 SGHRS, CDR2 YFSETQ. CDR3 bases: TGCGCCAGCAGCCTTACGCCTAGCGGGGGGCTGGAGACCCAGTACTTC. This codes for CASSLTPSGGLETQYF.

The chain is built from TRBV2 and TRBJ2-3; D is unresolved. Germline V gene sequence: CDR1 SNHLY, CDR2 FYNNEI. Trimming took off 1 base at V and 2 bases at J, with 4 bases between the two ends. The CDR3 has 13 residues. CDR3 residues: CASSEVITDTQYF. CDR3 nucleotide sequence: TGTGCCAGCAGTGAAGTCATCACAGATACGCAGTATTTT. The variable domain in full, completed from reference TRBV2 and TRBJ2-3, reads EPEVTQTPSHQVTQMGQEVILRCVPISNHLYFYWYRQILGQKVEFLVSFYNNEISEKSEIFDDQFSVERPDGSNFTLKIRSTKLEDSAMYFCASSEVITDTQYFGPGTRLTVL.

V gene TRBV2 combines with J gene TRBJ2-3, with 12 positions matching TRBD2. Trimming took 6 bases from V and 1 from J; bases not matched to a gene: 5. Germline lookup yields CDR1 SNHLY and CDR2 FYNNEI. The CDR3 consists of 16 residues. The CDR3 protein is CASRPRLAGGTDTQYF. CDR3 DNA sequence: TGTGCCAGCAGACCAAGACTAGCGGGGGGCACAGATACGCAGTATTTT.